The clone carrying this TCR beta chain was detected only a few times. Its antigen is unknown. This sample is drawn from a study of T-cell memory formation after mild COVID-19. Study-wide findings and caveats: Clones contracting day 15 to 85 were balanced CD4/CD8; later expanders leaned CD4+. For contracting clones, CD4+ ones sat mainly in CM and EM, CD8+ in EMRA.

Via MiXCR, TCRdb re-called the 5' RACE reads, giving one row per CDR3 protein. This sample has about 400,000 distinct CDR3 sequences; under 25% occur once, and the top ten carry about an eighth. Germline V gene lookup returns CDR1 SEHNR and CDR2 FQNEAQ (reference sequence). V was pared by 5 bases and J by 6 bases, with 15 bases of the junction left unmatched. The CDR3 is 17 amino acids. The chain carries TRBV7-9 and TRBJ1-2, with 10 bases that match TRBD1. Input material: PBMCs or a T cell subset sorted from them (not recorded which). This receptor was obtained from an adult woman who had mild COVID-19 (a few samples of this study predate the infection). Cell type and time point are not known. The DNA of the CDR3 is TGTGCCAGCAGCGAAACCGGGACAGGGGCTTTGTTGAATGGCTACACCTTC. Protein product: CASSETGTGALLNGYTF.